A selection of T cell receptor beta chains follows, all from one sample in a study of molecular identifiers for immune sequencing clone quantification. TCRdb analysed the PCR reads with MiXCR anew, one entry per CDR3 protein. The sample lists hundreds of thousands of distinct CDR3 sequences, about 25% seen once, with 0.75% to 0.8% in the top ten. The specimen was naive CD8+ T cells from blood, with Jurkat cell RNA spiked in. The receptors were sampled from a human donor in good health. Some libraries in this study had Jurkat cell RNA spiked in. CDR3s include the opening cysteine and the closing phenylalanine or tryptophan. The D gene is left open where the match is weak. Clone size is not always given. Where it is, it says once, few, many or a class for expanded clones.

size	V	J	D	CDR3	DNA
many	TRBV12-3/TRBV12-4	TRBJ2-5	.	CASSRGTAQETQYF	TGTGCCAGCAGCCGCGGGACAGCACAAGAGACCCAGTACTTC
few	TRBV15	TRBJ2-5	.	CATSRAGTNQETQYF	TGTGCCACCAGCAGAGCGGGGACCAACCAAGAGACCCAGTACTTC
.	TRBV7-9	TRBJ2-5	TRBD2	CASSQATSGGYQETQYF	TGTGCCAGCAGCCAAGCGACTAGCGGGGGGTATCAAGAGACCCAGTACTTC
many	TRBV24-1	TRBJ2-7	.	CATSDSGTEQYF	TGTGCCACCAGTGATTCAGGGACCGAGCAGTACTTC
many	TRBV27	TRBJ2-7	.	CASSPGKWGSYEQYF	TGTGCCAGCAGTCCCGGGAAATGGGGCTCCTACGAGCAGTACTTC
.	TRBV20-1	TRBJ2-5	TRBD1	CSAPQGADQETQYF	TGCAGTGCTCCACAGGGGGCCGACCAAGAGACCCAGTACTTC
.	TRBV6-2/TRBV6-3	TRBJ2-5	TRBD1	CASSGTGTGGETQYF	TGTGCCAGCAGTGGAACCGGGACAGGGGGAGAGACCCAGTACTTC
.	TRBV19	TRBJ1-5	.	CASTRGMSNQPQHF	TGTGCCAGTACCAGGGGAATGAGCAATCAGCCCCAGCATTTT
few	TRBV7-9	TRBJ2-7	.	CASSRGGISYEQYF	TGTGCCAGCAGCCGCGGTGGGATTTCCTACGAGCAGTACTTC
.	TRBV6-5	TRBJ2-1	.	CASSYFAGQVDEQFF	TGTGCCAGCAGTTACTTTGCAGGGCAAGTGGATGAGCAGTTCTTC
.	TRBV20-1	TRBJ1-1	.	CSARDIRWSVF	TGCAGTGCTAGAGATATCAGGTGGTCCGTCTTT
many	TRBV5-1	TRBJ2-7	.	CASSFNRAYEQYF	TGCGCCAGCAGCTTCAACAGGGCTTACGAGCAGTACTTC
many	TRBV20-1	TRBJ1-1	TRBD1	CSATTTGATEAFF	TGCAGTGCGACCACGACAGGGGCCACTGAAGCTTTCTTT
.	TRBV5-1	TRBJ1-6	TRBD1	CASSPSRQGGAYNSPLHF	TGCGCCAGCAGCCCGAGTCGACAGGGTGGGGCCTATAATTCACCCCTCCACTTT
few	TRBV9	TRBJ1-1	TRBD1	CASSVEKRTGGPNTEAFF	TGTGCCAGCAGCGTAGAAAAACGGACAGGGGGCCCGAACACTGAAGCTTTCTTT
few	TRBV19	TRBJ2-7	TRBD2	CASRISGSYEQYF	TGTGCCAGTCGTATTAGCGGGTCCTACGAGCAGTACTTC
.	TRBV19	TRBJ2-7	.	CASSIDRGTRYEQYF	TGTGCCAGTAGTATAGATCGGGGGACTCGCTACGAGCAGTACTTC
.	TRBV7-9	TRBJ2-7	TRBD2	CASSLPTSGSFDEQYF	TGTGCCAGCAGCTTACCGACTAGCGGGAGTTTCGACGAGCAGTACTTC
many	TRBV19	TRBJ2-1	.	CASSFGQRNNEQFF	TGTGCCAGTAGTTTCGGCCAGCGAAACAATGAGCAGTTCTTC
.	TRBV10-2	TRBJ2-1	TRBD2	CASSVSGGPSYNEQFF	TGCGCCAGCAGTGTCAGCGGGGGGCCCTCCTACAATGAGCAGTTCTTC
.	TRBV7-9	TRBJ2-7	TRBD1	CASSHPGTASYEQYF	TGTGCCAGCAGCCATCCCGGGACAGCATCCTACGAGCAGTACTTC
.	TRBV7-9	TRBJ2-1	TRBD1	CASSLGGTGFVLNEQFF	TGTGCCAGCAGCTTAGGTGGGACAGGGTTTGTGTTGAATGAGCAGTTCTTC
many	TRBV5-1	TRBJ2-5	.	CASSTDDQETQYF	TGCGCCAGCAGCACCGACGACCAAGAGACCCAGTACTTC
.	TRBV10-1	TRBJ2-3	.	CASSAAGKSTDTQYF	TGCGCCAGCAGTGCCGCAGGAAAGTCCACAGATACGCAGTATTTT
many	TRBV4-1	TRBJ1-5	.	CASSQDVRDQPQHF	TGCGCCAGCAGCCAAGATGTCAGGGATCAGCCCCAGCATTTT
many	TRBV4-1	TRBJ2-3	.	CASSPAGLDTQYF	TGCGCCAGCAGCCCAGCGGGCCTAGATACGCAGTATTTT
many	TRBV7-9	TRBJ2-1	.	CASGPASSYNEQFF	TGTGCCAGCGGTCCGGCGAGCTCCTACAATGAGCAGTTCTTC
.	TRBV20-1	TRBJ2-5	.	CSARIVGETQYF	TGCAGTGCTAGGATAGTTGGGGAGACCCAGTACTTC
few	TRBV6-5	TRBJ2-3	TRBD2	CASRSPTTSGGPPTHTQYF	TGTGCCAGCAGGTCACCCACGACTAGCGGGGGGCCCCCCACTCATACGCAGTATTTT
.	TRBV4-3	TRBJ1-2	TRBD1	CASSQSLGQGEYYGYTF	TGCGCCAGCAGCCAAAGCCTCGGACAGGGGGAGTACTATGGCTACACCTTC
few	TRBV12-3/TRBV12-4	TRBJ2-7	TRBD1	CASSPGQGIEGQYF	TGTGCCAGCAGTCCCGGACAGGGGATAGAAGGGCAGTACTTC
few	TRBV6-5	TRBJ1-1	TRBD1	CASSGQGGFVAFF	TGTGCCAGCAGCGGACAGGGGGGGTTTGTAGCTTTCTTT
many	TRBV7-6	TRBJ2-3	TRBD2	CASSWDYSSTDTQYF	TGTGCCAGCAGCTGGGACTATTCTAGCACAGATACGCAGTATTTT
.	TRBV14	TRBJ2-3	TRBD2	CASSQTPGLAVESTDTQYF	TGTGCCAGCAGCCAGACACCGGGACTAGCGGTAGAGAGCACAGATACGCAGTATTTT
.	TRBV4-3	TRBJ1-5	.	CASSQDTVGAGSQPQHF	TGCGCCAGCAGCCAAGATACGGTTGGGGCGGGAAGTCAGCCCCAGCATTTT
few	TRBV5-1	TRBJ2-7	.	CASSGGDRTYEQYF	TGCGCCAGCAGCGGCGGGGACCGAACCTACGAGCAGTACTTC
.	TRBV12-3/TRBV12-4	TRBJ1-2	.	CASSLLGQRGYTF	TGTGCCAGCAGTTTACTGGGACAAAGAGGCTACACCTTC
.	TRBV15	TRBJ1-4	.	CATSTVSTNEKLFF	TGTGCCACCAGCACAGTTTCGACTAATGAAAAACTGTTTTTT
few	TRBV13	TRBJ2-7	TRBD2	CASSLGAGVFEQYF	TGTGCCAGCAGCTTAGGAGCGGGAGTGTTCGAGCAGTACTTC